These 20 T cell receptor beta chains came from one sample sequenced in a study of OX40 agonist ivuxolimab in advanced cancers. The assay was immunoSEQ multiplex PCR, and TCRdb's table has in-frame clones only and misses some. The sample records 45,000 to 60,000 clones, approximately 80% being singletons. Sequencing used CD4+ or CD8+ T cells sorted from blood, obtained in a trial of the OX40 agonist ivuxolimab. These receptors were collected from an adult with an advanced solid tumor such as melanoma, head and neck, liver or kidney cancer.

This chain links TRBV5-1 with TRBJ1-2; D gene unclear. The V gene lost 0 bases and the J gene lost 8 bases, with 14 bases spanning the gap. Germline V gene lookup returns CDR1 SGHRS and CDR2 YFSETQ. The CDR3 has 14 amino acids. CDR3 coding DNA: TGCGCCAGCAGCTTGGGGGCAGAGAGTTTCGGCTACACCTTC. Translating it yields CASSLGAESFGYTF.

The chain's CDR3 is CASSLGVGKGRDNQPQHF. CDR3 nucleotide sequence: TGTGCCAGCAGCTTAGGCGTCGGGAAAGGGAGGGATAATCAGCCCCAGCATTTT. This chain joins TRBV7-9 and TRBJ1-5; no clear D gene. The CDR3 is 18 residues long. V was pared by 1 base and J by 4 bases, with 20 bases between. Germline values: CDR1 SEHNR, CDR2 FQNEAQ (reference sequence).

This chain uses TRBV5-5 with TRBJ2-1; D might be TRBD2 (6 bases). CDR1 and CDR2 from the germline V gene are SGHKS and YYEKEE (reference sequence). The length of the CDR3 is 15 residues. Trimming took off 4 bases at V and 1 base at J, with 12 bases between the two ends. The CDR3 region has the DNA TGTGCCAGCAGCCCTCGGGAGAGGTCCTACAATGAGCAGTTCTTC. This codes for CASSPRERSYNEQFF.

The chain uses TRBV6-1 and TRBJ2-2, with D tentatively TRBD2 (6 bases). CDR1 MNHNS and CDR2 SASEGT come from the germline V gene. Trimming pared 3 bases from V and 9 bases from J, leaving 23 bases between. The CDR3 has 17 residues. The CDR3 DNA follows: TGTGCCAGCAGTGACCTAACACGGGGAGGACGGTCGAGGGAGCTGTTTTTT. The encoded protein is CASSDLTRGGRSRELFF.

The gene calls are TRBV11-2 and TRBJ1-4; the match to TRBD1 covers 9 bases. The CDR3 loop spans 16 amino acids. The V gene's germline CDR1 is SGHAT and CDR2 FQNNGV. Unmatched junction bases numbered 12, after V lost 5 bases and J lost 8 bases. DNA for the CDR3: TGTGCCAGCAGCCGCCCCGGGACAGGGTCTGAAGAAAAACTGTTTTTT. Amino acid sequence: CASSRPGTGSEEKLFF.

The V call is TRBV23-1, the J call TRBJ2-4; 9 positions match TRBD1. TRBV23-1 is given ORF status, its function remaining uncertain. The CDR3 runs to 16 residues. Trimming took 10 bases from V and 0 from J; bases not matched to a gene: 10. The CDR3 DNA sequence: TGCGCCACTCAGGGACAGGGAAGGCTAGCCAAAAACATTCAGTACTTC. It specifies CATQGQGRLAKNIQYF.

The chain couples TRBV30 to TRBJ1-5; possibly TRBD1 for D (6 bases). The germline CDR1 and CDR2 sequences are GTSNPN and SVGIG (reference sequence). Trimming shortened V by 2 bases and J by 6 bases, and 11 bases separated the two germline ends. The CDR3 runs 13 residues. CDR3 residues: CAWSQQGGQPQHF. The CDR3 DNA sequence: TGTGCCTGGAGTCAACAGGGTGGTCAGCCCCAGCATTTT.

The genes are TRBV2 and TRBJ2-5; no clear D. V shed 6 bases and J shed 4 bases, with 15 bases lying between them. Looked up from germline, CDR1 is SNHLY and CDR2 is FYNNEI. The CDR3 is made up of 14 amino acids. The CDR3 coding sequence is TGTGCCAGCAGATTCGAAACGAGGCGAGAGACCCAGTACTTC. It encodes CASRFETRRETQYF.

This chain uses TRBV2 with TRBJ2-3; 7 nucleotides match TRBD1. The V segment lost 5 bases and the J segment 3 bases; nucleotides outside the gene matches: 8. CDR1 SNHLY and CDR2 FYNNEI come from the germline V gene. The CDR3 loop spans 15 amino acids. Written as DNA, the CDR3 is TGTGCCAGCAGTCCGACAGGGTCGTCAACAGATACGCAGTATTTT. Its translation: CASSPTGSSTDTQYF.

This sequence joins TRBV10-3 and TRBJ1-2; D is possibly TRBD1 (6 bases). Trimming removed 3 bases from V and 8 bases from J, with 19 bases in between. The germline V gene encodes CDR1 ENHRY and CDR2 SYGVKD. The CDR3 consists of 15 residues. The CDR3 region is CAISDSGARSVGYTF. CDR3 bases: TGTGCCATCAGTGACTCGGGGGCGCGATCGGTAGGCTACACCTTC.

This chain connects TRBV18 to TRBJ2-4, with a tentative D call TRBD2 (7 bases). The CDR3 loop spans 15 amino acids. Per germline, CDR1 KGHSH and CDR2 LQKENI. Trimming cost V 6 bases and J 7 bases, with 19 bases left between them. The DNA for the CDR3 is TGTGCCAGCTCCCCCTTCGGGGAGGGGGGTAACATTCAGTACTTC. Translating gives CASSPFGEGGNIQYF.

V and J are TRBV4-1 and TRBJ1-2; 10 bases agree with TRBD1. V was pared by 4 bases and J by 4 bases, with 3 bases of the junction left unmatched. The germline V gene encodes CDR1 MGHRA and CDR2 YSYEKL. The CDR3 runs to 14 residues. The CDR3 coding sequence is TGCGCCAGCAGCCTGGGACAGGGGATCTATGGCTACACCTTC. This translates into CASSLGQGIYGYTF.

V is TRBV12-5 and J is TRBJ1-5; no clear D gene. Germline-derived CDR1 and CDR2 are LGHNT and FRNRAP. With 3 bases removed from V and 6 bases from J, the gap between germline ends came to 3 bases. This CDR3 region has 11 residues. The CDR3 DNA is TGTGCTAGTGGTTTCGGTCAGCCCCAGCATTTT. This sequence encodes CASGFGQPQHF.

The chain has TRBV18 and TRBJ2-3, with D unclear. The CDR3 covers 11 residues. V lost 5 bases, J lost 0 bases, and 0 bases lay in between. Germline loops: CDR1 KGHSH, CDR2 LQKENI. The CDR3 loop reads CASSSTDTQYF. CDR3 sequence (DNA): TGTGCCAGCTCAAGCACAGATACGCAGTATTTT. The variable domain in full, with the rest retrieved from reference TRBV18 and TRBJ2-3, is NAGVMQNPRHLVRRRGQEARLRCSPMKGHSHVYWYRQLPEEGLKFMVYLQKENIIDESGMPKERFSAEFPKEGPSILRIQQVVRGDSAAYFCASSSTDTQYFGPGTRLTVL.

This CDR3 reads CASSLGSGYTF. Written as DNA, the CDR3 is TGTGCCAGCAGCTTAGGTAGTGGCTACACCTTC. The chain carries TRBV7-2 and TRBJ1-2; D remains unclear. The CDR3 runs 11 residues. CDR1 is SGHTA and CDR2 is FQGNSA in the germline V gene. The V end was cut by 1 base, the J end by 7 bases, with 4 bases between.

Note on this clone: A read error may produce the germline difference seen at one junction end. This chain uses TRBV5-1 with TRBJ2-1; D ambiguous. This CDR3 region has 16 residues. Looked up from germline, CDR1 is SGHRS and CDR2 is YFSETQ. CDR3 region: CASSLDFWERYDEQFF. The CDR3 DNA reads TGCGCCAGCAGCTTGGATTTCTGGGAACGCTACGATGAGCAGTTCTTC.

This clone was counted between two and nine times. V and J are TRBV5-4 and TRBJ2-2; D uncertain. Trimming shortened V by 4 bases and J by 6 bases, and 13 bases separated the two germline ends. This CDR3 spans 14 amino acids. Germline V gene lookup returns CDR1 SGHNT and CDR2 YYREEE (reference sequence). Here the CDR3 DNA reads TGTGCCAGCAGCCCGGAGTTTGGGGCCGGGGAGCTGTTTTTT. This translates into CASSPEFGAGELFF.

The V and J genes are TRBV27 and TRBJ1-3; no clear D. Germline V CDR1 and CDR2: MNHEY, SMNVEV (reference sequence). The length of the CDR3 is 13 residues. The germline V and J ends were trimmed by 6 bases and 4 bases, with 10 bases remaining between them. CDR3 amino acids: CASRGSRGNTIYF. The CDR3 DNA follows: TGTGCCAGCAGAGGCTCCAGGGGAAACACCATATATTTT.

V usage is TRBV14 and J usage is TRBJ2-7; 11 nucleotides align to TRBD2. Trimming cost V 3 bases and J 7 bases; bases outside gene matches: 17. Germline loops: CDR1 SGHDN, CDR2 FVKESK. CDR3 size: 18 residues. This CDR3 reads CASSHTGTSGLRRREQYF. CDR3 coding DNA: TGTGCCAGCAGCCACACCGGGACTAGCGGACTGAGAAGAAGGGAGCAGTACTTC.

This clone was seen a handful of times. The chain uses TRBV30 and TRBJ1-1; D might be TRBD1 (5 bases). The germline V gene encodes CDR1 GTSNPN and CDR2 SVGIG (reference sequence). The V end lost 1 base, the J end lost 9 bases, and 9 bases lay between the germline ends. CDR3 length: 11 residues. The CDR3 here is CAWSGTIKAFF. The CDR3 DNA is TGTGCCTGGAGTGGGACAATAAAAGCTTTCTTT.